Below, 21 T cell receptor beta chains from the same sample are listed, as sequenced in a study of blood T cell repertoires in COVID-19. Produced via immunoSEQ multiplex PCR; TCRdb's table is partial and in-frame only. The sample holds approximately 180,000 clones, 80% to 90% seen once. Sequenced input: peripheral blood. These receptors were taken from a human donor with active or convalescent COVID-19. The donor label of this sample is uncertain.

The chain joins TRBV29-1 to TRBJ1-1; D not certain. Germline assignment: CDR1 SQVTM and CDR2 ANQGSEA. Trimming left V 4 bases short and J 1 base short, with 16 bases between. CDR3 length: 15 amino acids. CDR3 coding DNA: TGCAGCGTTGTCCCCACCTTGGCAGGGAACACTGAAGCTTTCTTT. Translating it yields CSVVPTLAGNTEAFF.

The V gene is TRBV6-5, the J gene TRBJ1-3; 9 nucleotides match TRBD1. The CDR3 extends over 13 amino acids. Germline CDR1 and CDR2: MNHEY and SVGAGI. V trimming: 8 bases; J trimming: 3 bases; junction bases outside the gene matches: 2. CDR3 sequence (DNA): TGTGCCAGCGGGGGACAGGGTGGAAACACCATATATTTT. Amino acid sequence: CASGGQGGNTIYF.

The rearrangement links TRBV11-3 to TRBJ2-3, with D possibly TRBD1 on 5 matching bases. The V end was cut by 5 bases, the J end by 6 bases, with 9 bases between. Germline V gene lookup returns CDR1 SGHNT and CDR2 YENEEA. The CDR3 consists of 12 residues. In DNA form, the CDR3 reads TGTGCCAGCAGCCATGCAGGGGATACGCAGTATTTT. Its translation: CASSHAGDTQYF.

CDR3 in amino acids: CASSWIRGRQNTEAFF. The CDR3 DNA reads TGTGCCAGCAGCTGGATCAGGGGGAGACAGAACACTGAAGCTTTCTTT. The chain combines TRBV11-2 with TRBJ1-1; 7 positions agree with TRBD1. Germline V CDR1 and CDR2: SGHAT, FQNNGV. The CDR3 length is 16 residues. After removal of 4 bases from V and 1 base from J, the junction contained 9 bases not matched to a gene.

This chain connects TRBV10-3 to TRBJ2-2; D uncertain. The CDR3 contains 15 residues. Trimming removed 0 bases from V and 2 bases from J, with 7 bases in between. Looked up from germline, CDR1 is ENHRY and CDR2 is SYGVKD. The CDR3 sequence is CAISESFSNTGELFF. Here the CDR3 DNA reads TGTGCCATCAGTGAGTCGTTTAGTAACACCGGGGAGCTGTTTTTT.

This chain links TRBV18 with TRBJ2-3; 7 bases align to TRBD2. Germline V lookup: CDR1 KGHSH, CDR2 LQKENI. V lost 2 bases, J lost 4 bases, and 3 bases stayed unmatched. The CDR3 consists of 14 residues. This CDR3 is CASSPGGGADTQYF. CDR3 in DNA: TGTGCCAGCTCACCAGGCGGGGGTGCAGATACGCAGTATTTT.

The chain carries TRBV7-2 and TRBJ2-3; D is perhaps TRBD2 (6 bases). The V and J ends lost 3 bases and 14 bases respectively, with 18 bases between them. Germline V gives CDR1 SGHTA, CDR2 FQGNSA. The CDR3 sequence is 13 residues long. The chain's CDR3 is CASSFLDYQPLYF. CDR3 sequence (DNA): TGTGCCAGCAGCTTCCTGGACTACCAGCCGTTGTATTTT.

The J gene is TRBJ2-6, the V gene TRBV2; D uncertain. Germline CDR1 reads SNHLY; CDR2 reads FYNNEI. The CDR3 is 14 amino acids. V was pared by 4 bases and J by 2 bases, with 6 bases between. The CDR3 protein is CASSGPAGANVLTF. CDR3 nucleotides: TGTGCCAGCAGTGGCCCGGCTGGGGCCAACGTCCTGACTTTC.

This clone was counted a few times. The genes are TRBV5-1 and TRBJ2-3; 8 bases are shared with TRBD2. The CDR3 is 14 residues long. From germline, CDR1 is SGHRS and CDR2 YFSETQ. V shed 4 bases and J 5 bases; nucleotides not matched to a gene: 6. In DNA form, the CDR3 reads TGCGCCAGCAGCAGCGGGAGCGAGGGAGATACGCAGTATTTT. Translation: CASSSGSEGDTQYF.

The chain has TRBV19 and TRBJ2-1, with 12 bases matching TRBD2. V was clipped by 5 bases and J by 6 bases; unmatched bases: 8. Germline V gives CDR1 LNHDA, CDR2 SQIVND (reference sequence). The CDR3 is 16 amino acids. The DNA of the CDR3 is TGTGCCAGTAGTGCCAGGTCTAGCGGGAGGGCCAATGAGCAGTTCTTC. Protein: CASSARSSGRANEQFF. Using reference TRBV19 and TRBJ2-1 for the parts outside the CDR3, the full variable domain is DGGITQSPKYLFRKEGQNVTLSCEQNLNHDAMYWYRQDPGQGLRLIYYSQIVNDFQKGDIAEGYSVSREKKESFPLTVTSAQKNPTAFYLCASSARSSGRANEQFFGPGTRLTVL.

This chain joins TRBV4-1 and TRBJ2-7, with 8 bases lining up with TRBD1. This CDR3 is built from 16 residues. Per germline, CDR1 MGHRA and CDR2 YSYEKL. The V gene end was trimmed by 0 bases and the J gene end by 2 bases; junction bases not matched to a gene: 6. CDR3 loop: CASSQDPGQVAYEQYF. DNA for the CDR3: TGCGCCAGCAGCCAAGATCCGGGACAGGTTGCCTACGAGCAGTACTTC.

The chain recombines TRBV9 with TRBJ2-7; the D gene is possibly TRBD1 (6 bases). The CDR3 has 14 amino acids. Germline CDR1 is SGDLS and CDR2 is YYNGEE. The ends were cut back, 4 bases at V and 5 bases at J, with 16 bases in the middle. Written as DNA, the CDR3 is TGTGCCAGCAGCCTCTTAGACAGGAGTAACGAGCAGTACTTC. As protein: CASSLLDRSNEQYF.

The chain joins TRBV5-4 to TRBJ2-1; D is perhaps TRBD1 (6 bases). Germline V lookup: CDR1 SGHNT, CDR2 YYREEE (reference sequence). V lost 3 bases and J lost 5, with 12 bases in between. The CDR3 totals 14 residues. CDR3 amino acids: CASSSGQPDNEQFF. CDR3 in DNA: TGTGCCAGCAGCTCCGGACAGCCAGACAATGAGCAGTTCTTC.

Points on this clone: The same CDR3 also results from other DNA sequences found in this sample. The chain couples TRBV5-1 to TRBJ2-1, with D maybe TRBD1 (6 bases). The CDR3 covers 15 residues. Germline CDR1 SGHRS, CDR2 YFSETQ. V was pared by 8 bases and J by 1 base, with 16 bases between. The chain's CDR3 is CASSLTGQSYNEQFF. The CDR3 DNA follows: TGCGCCAGTAGCCTGACAGGTCAGTCCTACAATGAGCAGTTCTTC.

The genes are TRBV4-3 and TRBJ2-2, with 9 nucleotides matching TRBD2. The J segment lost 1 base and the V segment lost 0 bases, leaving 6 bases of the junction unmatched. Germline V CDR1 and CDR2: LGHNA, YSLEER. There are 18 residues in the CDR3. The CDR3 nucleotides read TGCGCCAGCAGCCAAGATTTAAGACTAGCGGAGAACACCGGGGAGCTGTTTTTT. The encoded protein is CASSQDLRLAENTGELFF.

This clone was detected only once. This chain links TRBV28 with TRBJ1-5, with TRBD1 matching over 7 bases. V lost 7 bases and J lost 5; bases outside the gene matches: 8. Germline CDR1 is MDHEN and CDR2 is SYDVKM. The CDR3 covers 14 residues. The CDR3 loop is CASTLEGAYQPQHF. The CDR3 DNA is TGTGCCAGCACGTTAGAGGGGGCCTATCAGCCCCAGCATTTT. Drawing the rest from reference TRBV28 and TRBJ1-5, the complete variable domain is DVKVTQSSRYLVKRTGEKVFLECVQDMDHENMFWYRQDPGLGLRLIYFSYDVKMKEKGDIPEGYSVSREKKERFSLILESASTNQTSMYLCASTLEGAYQPQHFGDGTRLSIL.

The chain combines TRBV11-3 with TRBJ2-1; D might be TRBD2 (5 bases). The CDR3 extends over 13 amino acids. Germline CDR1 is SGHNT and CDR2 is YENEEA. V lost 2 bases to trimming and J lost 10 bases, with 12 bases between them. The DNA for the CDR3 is TGTGCCAGCAGCTTAAGTTTACTAGGCGAGCAGTTCTTC. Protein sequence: CASSLSLLGEQFF.

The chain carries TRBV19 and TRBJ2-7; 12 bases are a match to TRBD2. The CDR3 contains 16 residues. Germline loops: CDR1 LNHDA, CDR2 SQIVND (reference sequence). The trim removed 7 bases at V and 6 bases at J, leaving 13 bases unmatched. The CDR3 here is CASTKTSGSLTAEQYF. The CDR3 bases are TGTGCCAGTACCAAGACTAGCGGGAGCCTTACCGCCGAGCAGTACTTC. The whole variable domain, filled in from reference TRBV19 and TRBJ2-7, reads DGGITQSPKYLFRKEGQNVTLSCEQNLNHDAMYWYRQDPGQGLRLIYYSQIVNDFQKGDIAEGYSVSREKKESFPLTVTSAQKNPTAFYLCASTKTSGSLTAEQYFGPGTRLTVT.

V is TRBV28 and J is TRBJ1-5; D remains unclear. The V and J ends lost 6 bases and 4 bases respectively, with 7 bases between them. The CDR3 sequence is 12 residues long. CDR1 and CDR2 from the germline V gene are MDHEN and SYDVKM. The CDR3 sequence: CASRVQNQPQHF. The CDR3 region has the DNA TGTGCCAGCAGGGTACAGAATCAGCCCCAGCATTTT.

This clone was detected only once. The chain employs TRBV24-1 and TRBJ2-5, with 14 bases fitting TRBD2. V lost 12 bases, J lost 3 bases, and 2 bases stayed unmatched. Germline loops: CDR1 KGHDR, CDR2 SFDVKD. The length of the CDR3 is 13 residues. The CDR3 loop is CASGLAGEETQYF. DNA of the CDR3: TGTGCCTCGGGACTAGCGGGAGAAGAGACCCAGTACTTC.

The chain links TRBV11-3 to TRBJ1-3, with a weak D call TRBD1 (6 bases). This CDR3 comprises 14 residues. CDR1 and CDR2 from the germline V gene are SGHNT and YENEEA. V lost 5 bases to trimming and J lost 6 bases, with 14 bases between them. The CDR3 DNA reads TGTGCCAGCAGCCCCGGACAGAGTTCAAACACCATATATTTT. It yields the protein CASSPGQSSNTIYF. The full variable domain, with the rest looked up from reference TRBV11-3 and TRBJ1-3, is EAGVVQSPRYKIIEKKQPVAFWCNPISGHNTLYWYLQNLGQGPELLIRYENEEAVDDSQLPKDRFSAERLKGVDSTLKIQPAELGDSAVYLCASSPGQSSNTIYFGEGSWLTVV.